This T cell receptor beta chain was profiled in a study of blood T cell repertoires in COVID-19. Overall study: Samples came from the United States, Italy and Spain, spanning acute and convalescent COVID-19. The analysed material was cDNA or gDNA that came from T cells, B-cell-depleted T cells, or PBMCs.

Per the original data handling: Quantification of nucleated cells was approximated via reference gene primer amplification. Sequenced by immunoSEQ multiplex PCR; TCRdb stores in-frame clones only, minus some. V and J calls and clone size follow that table, whereas D and trimming were derived from the DNA. This sample carries a few hundred thousand clones, roughly 85% of them seen once, and the ten largest clones take about 2.5%. V lost 2 bases and J 0 bases, leaving 9 bases between the germline ends. CDR1 and CDR2 from the germline V gene are SGHTS and YDEGEE. The CDR3 consists of 14 residues. The chain uses TRBV5-8 and TRBJ2-7, with D unresolved. The specimen sequenced was PBMCs or T cells enriched from blood (not recorded which). This TCR was sampled from a woman aged 45-60 years who had recovered from COVID-19. The CDR3 region has the DNA TGTGCCAGCAGCTTACCCCGCTACTCCTACGAGCAGTACTTC. Translation: CASSLPRYSYEQYF.